Presented here are 23 T cell receptor beta chains from one specimen sequenced in a study of blood T cell repertoires in COVID-19. The protocol was immunoSEQ multiplex PCR, while the TCRdb copy is restricted to in-frame clones and leaves out a portion. The profile shows 140,000 to 150,000 clones, about 90% of them singletons. Material for sequencing was PBMCs or T cells enriched from blood (not recorded which). These receptors were collected from a woman in her forties who had been exposed to COVID-19.

The chain couples TRBV28 to TRBJ1-2; D remains unclear. V lost 5 bases and J 7 bases, leaving 14 bases between the germline ends. In germline, CDR1 is MDHEN, CDR2 SYDVKM. This CDR3 region has 13 residues. The CDR3 protein is CASSTVQRGGYTF. CDR3 bases: TGTGCCAGCAGTACAGTCCAACGGGGTGGCTACACCTTC.

The V gene is TRBV7-8, the J gene TRBJ1-4; weak D call: TRBD1 (6 bases). This CDR3 region has 14 residues. Deletions cut 6 bases from V and 15 bases from J, with 23 bases between. Germline V gives CDR1 SGHVS, CDR2 FQNEAQ. CDR3 sequence reads: CASSLTGRGNLLFF. CDR3 nucleotides: TGTGCCAGCAGTCTGACAGGACGGGGAAATTTGTTGTTTTTT.

CDR3 nucleotides: TGCGCCAGCAGTGATCATCAGATGAATGAAAAACTGTTTTTT. As protein: CASSDHQMNEKLFF. The chain has TRBV10-1 and TRBJ1-4; the D is unclear. In germline, CDR1 is WNHNN, CDR2 SYGVQD (reference sequence). V was clipped by 3 bases and J by 5 bases, with 10 bases between them. This CDR3 is 14 amino acids long.

The chain links TRBV14 to TRBJ1-1; the D gene is possibly TRBD1 (6 bases). CDR1 and CDR2 (germline): SGHDN, FVKESK. V was cut by 2 bases and J by 6 bases, with 10 bases left in between. This CDR3 comprises 13 residues. The CDR3 is CASSQIRTAEAFF. In DNA form, the CDR3 reads TGTGCCAGCAGCCAAATCAGGACAGCTGAAGCTTTCTTT.

The chain uses TRBV27 and TRBJ2-1; 8 bases map to TRBD2. Germline lookup yields CDR1 MNHEY and CDR2 SMNVEV (reference sequence). The CDR3 covers 14 residues. The V segment lost 7 bases and the J segment 6 bases; nucleotides outside the gene matches: 8. The CDR3 protein is CASKMTSARNEQFF. CDR3 DNA: TGTGCCAGCAAGATGACTAGCGCCCGCAATGAGCAGTTCTTC.

The chain is built from TRBV5-1 and TRBJ2-5; 7 bases map to TRBD2. The junction had 2 bases not matched to a gene; V was cut back by 2 bases and J by 4 bases. CDR3 size: 13 residues. The germline V gene encodes CDR1 SGHRS and CDR2 YFSETQ. The DNA of the CDR3 is TGCGCCAGCAGCTTTACGGGAGGAGAGACCCAGTACTTC. Translation: CASSFTGGETQYF.

The genes are TRBV9 and TRBJ1-6; 8 bases match TRBD1. The V gene end was trimmed by 0 bases and the J gene end by 9 bases; junction bases not matched to a gene: 5. The CDR3 runs 15 residues. Germline loops: CDR1 SGDLS, CDR2 YYNGEE. The CDR3 here is CASSVATGETSPLHF. The CDR3 DNA reads as TGTGCCAGCAGCGTAGCGACAGGGGAGACTTCACCCCTCCACTTT.

The chain has TRBV12-3 or TRBV12-4 and TRBJ2-7; weak D call: TRBD1 (5 bases). Trimming pared 2 bases from V and 2 bases from J, leaving 7 bases between. The CDR3 has 13 amino acids. CDR3 sequence: CASSLYRTYEQYF. In nucleotides, the CDR3 is TGTGCCAGCAGTTTATACAGGACCTACGAGCAGTACTTC.

The CDR3 DNA sequence: TGTGCCAGCAGTCGGACTAGCGGGAGGCAAGAGACCCAGTACTTC. It encodes CASSRTSGRQETQYF. V and J are TRBV6-5 and TRBJ2-5, with 14 bases fitting TRBD2. J was trimmed by 2 bases and V by 5 bases; bases with no gene match: 1. The CDR3 is made up of 15 amino acids. The germline gives CDR1 MNHEY, CDR2 SVGAGI.

CDR3 bases: TGTGCCAGTAGTTCTCAGGTTGCAACTAATGAAAAACTGTTTTTT. Translation gives CASSSQVATNEKLFF. The rearrangement uses TRBV19 and TRBJ1-4; D call uncertain. Trimming removed 5 bases at V and 0 bases at J, with 10 bases between. This CDR3 spans 15 amino acids. CDR1 is LNHDA and CDR2 is SQIVND in the germline V gene (reference sequence). Filled out from reference TRBV19 and TRBJ1-4, the complete variable domain reads DGGITQSPKYLFRKEGQNVTLSCEQNLNHDAMYWYRQDPGQGLRLIYYSQIVNDFQKGDIAEGYSVSREKKESFPLTVTSAQKNPTAFYLCASSSQVATNEKLFFGSGTQLSVL.

In the case of this clone: Additional DNA sequences in this sample encode the identical CDR3. The V and J genes are TRBV7-9 and TRBJ1-1; 7 positions match TRBD1. Germline CDR1 is SEHNR and CDR2 is FQNEAQ (reference sequence). The CDR3 covers 14 residues. V shed 3 bases, J shed 2 bases, and the junction held 3 bases outside the gene matches. CDR3 protein: CASSLGQTNTEAFF. CDR3 nucleotide sequence: TGTGCCAGCAGCTTGGGACAGACCAACACTGAAGCTTTCTTT.

V and J are TRBV15 and TRBJ2-1, with 7 bases fitting TRBD1. The germline gives CDR1 LNHNV, CDR2 YYDKDF (reference sequence). The junction had 2 bases not matched to a gene; V was cut back by 4 bases and J by 2 bases. The CDR3 extends over 14 amino acids. The CDR3 region has the DNA TGTGCCACCAGCACGGGACAGACCTACAATGAGCAGTTCTTC. Residues: CATSTGQTYNEQFF. Drawing the rest from reference TRBV15 and TRBJ2-1, the complete variable domain is DAMVIQNPRYQVTQFGKPVTLSCSQTLNHNVMYWYQQKSSQAPKLLFHYYDKDFNNEADTPDNFQSRRPNTSFCFLDIRSPGLGDTAMYLCATSTGQTYNEQFFGPGTRLTVL.

In this sample, this clone turned up a few times. The genes are TRBV28 and TRBJ2-1, with 8 bases lining up with TRBD2. Trimming took 6 bases from V and 8 from J; bases not matched to a gene: 9. The CDR3 is 14 amino acids. CDR1 is MDHEN and CDR2 is SYDVKM in the germline V gene. CDR3: CASSSGLESDEQFF. DNA for the CDR3: TGTGCCAGCAGCTCGGGACTAGAATCGGATGAGCAGTTCTTC. The full variable domain, rest sourced from reference TRBV28 and TRBJ2-1, is DVKVTQSSRYLVKRTGEKVFLECVQDMDHENMFWYRQDPGLGLRLIYFSYDVKMKEKGDIPEGYSVSREKKERFSLILESASTNQTSMYLCASSSGLESDEQFFGPGTRLTVL.

CDR3 sequence reads: CASSYSQPINSPLHF. The CDR3 region has the DNA TGTGCCAGCAGTTACTCACAGCCCATCAATTCACCCCTCCACTTT. The rearrangement uses TRBV6-5 and TRBJ1-6; no definite D call. This CDR3 contains 15 residues. CDR1 and CDR2 from the germline V gene are MNHEY and SVGAGI. V dropped 0 bases and J dropped 7 bases, with 10 bases sitting between them.

The chain is built from TRBV2 and TRBJ1-5, with D possibly TRBD1 on 5 matching bases. V lost 7 bases, J lost 6 bases, and 16 bases lay in between. The CDR3 loop spans 14 amino acids. Germline CDR1 is SNHLY and CDR2 is FYNNEI. CDR3 sequence reads: CASMAWQGGQPQHF. CDR3 nucleotides: TGTGCCAGCATGGCCTGGCAGGGAGGTCAGCCCCAGCATTTT.

This chain uses TRBV29-1 with TRBJ2-5, with D maybe TRBD2 (6 bases). The CDR3 sequence is 17 residues long. The germline gives CDR1 SQVTM, CDR2 ANQGSEA. The V gene lost 4 bases and the J gene lost 5 bases, with 26 bases spanning the gap. The CDR3 region is CSVAYRDSKTRRETQYF. Written as DNA, the CDR3 is TGCAGCGTTGCGTACCGGGACTCGAAAACCCGTAGGGAGACCCAGTACTTC.

The chain carries TRBV3-1 (or the pseudogene TRBV3-2) and TRBJ1-2; 8 bases are shared with TRBD1. With 5 bases clipped from V and 5 bases from J, the junction kept 10 bases outside the gene matches. CDR1 and CDR2 (germline): LGHDT, YNNKEL (reference sequence). This CDR3 has 15 residues. The CDR3 region is CASSSGTGNEYGYTF. As DNA, the CDR3 is TGTGCCAGCAGCTCTGGGACAGGCAATGAATATGGCTACACCTTC.

The rearrangement uses TRBV29-1 and TRBJ2-2, with 11 bases that match TRBD2. V lost 3 bases and J lost 6; bases outside the gene matches: 9. This CDR3 is built from 16 residues. Germline-derived CDR1 and CDR2 are SQVTM and ANQGSEA. CDR3 loop: CSVDGTSGSFPGELFF. CDR3 in DNA: TGCAGCGTTGACGGAACTAGCGGGAGTTTCCCCGGGGAGCTGTTTTTT.

The rearrangement joins TRBV4-2 to TRBJ1-2; maybe TRBD1 (5 bases). This CDR3 has 16 residues. The germline CDR1 and CDR2 sequences are LGHNA and YNFKEQ. Trimming took 0 bases from V and 5 from J, leaving 16 bases between them. The CDR3 nucleotides read TGTGCCAGCAGCCAAGAGGTGGGGCAGGGTCGATATGGCTACACCTTC. Its translation: CASSQEVGQGRYGYTF.

The rearrangement uses TRBV27 and TRBJ2-7, with 14 bases that match TRBD2. This CDR3 spans 13 amino acids. J lost 3 bases, V lost 8 bases, and 0 bases had no gene match. Germline V lookup: CDR1 MNHEY, CDR2 SMNVEV (reference sequence). For the CDR3, the DNA is TGTGCCAGCGGGACTAGCGGGGGCTACGAGCAGTACTTC. Amino acids: CASGTSGGYEQYF.

This rearrangement joins TRBV3-1 (or the pseudogene TRBV3-2) to TRBJ1-2; TRBD1 aligns across 8 bases. The ends lost 3 bases at V and 4 bases at J; junction bases unmatched: 7. The CDR3 sequence is 15 residues long. Germline assignment: CDR1 LGHDT and CDR2 YNNKEL (reference sequence). CDR3 DNA sequence: TGTGCCAGCAGCCAGGTAGGACAGGGCGGCTATGGCTACACCTTC. It translates to CASSQVGQGGYGYTF.

In this sample, this clone turned up once. This chain connects TRBV28 to TRBJ2-3; TRBD2 matches at 7 bases. This CDR3 spans 21 amino acids. The V gene's germline CDR1 is MDHEN and CDR2 SYDVKM. V lost 3 bases to trimming and J lost 1 base; unmatched junction nucleotides: 22. This CDR3 is CASSFLTINRGRGRRTDTQYF. The CDR3 nucleotides are TGTGCCAGCAGTTTCCTAACGATAAACCGCGGGCGGGGGAGACGCACAGATACGCAGTATTTT.

The gene calls are TRBV27 and TRBJ1-6; no reliable D call. Germline V gene sequence: CDR1 MNHEY, CDR2 SMNVEV (reference sequence). The CDR3 runs 13 residues. Trimming cost V 5 bases and J 9 bases, with 11 bases left between them. This CDR3 reads CASSRTGTSPLHF. CDR3 coding DNA: TGTGCCAGCAGTAGAACGGGTACTTCACCCCTCCACTTT.